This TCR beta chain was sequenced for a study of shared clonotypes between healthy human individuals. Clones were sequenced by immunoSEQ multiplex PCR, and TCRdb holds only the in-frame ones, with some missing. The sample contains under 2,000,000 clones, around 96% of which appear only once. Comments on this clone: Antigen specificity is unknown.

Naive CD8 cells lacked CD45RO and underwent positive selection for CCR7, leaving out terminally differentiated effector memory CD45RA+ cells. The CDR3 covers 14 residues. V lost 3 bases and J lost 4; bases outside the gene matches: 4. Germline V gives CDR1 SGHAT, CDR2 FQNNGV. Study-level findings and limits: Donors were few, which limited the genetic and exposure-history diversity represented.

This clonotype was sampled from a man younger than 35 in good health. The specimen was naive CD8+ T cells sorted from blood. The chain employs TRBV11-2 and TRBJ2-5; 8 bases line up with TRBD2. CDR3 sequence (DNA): TGTGCCAGCAGCTTCACTAGCGGCATAGAGACCCAGTACTTC. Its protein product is CASSFTSGIETQYF.